The rows below give T cell receptor beta chains drawn from one sample of a study of blood T cell repertoires in COVID-19. Sequencing used immunoSEQ multiplex PCR; TCRdb keeps in-frame clones, though not all of them. The data hold about 62,000 clones, with 80% to 90% observed a single time. The sample was peripheral blood. The source is a woman aged 60 to 75 with COVID-19, enrolled during active disease. Each CDR3 is given with its conserved first and last residue. D genes are given only for firm matches. Only some rows state a clone size, as once, few, many or a class for expanded clones.

j_call cdr3_length d_call v_call clone_size cdr3_nt cdr3_aa
TRBJ2-7 15 - TRBV15 - TGTGCCACCAGCAGGCCCGGACTAACCTCCTACGAGCAGTACTTC CATSRPGLTSYEQYF
TRBJ2-1 12 - TRBV29-1 - TGCAGCGTTGAGAGAGCGGGCAATGAGCAGTTCTTC CSVERAGNEQFF
TRBJ1-6 13 - TRBV19 - TGTGCCAGTAAAATCTCGGGGAATTCACCCCTCCACTTT CASKISGNSPLHF
TRBJ1-1 15 TRBD1 TRBV4-1 - TGCGCCAGCAGCCCGAACAGGGGGCGAAACACTGAAGCTTTCTTT CASSPNRGRNTEAFF
TRBJ1-6 17 - TRBV5-6 - TGTGCCAGCAGCCTAGAGGGGGGGTTCACCTATAATTCACCCCTCCACTTT CASSLEGGFTYNSPLHF
TRBJ2-5 13 - TRBV6-4 - TGTGCCAGCAAGCACAGGGCAAGGGAGACCCAGTACTTC CASKHRARETQYF
TRBJ2-7 15 TRBD1 TRBV6-4 - TGTGCCAGCACGCACTTACAGGGGATGCCGTACGAGCAGTACTTC CASTHLQGMPYEQYF
TRBJ2-3 15 - TRBV9 - TGTGCCAGCAGCTGGGACTCCCGAAGCACAGATACGCAGTATTTT CASSWDSRSTDTQYF
TRBJ1-3 16 - TRBV7-2 - TGTGCCAGCAGCTTAGTCGGGTCTCGGGGGGGGCACACCATATATTTT CASSLVGSRGGHTIYF
TRBJ1-2 17 TRBD1 TRBV5-1 - TGCGCCAGCAGCCGGCGGACAGGGGTTACAGATAACTATGGCTACACCTTC CASSRRTGVTDNYGYTF
TRBJ2-7 15 TRBD1 TRBV19 - TGTGCCAGTAGTGACCACGGGACAGGGGTCTACGAGCAGTACTTC CASSDHGTGVYEQYF
TRBJ2-1 16 - TRBV27 - TGTGCCAGCAGTTTGTACAGCACCATTTTTTACAATGAGCAGTTCTTC CASSLYSTIFYNEQFF
TRBJ2-7 15 TRBD2 TRBV27 few TGTGCCAGCAGTCCCCTCGGGGGGACCCCCTACGAGCAGTACTTC CASSPLGGTPYEQYF
TRBJ1-2 13 TRBD1 TRBV19 - TGTGCCAGTAGTGTGACAGGGGGGGCTGGCTACACCTTC CASSVTGGAGYTF
TRBJ1-3 11 - TRBV20-1 - TGCAGTGCTACCGTTGGAAACACCATATATTTT CSATVGNTIYF
TRBJ1-3 15 - TRBV30 - TGTGCCTGGAGCGTTATCAGGGGAACTGGAAACACCATATATTTT CAWSVIRGTGNTIYF
TRBJ2-7 16 TRBD1 TRBV24-1 - TGTGCCACCAGTGACTCAGGACAGGGGGCCGTGTACGAGCAGTACTTC CATSDSGQGAVYEQYF
TRBJ2-7 13 - TRBV5-4 - TGTGCCAGCAGCTTGGCCCCGTCCGACGAGCAGTACTTC CASSLAPSDEQYF
TRBJ2-3 14 - TRBV7-2 - TGTGCCAGCAGCTTGGGACTTGTCACAGATACGCAGTATTTT CASSLGLVTDTQYF
TRBJ1-5 12 - TRBV21-1 - TGTGCCAGCCTAAATAGCAATCAGCCCCAGCATTTT CASLNSNQPQHF
TRBJ2-7 14 - TRBV19 - TGTGCCAGTAGTATAGGCGGGGATGCCTACGAGCAGTACTTC CASSIGGDAYEQYF
TRBJ2-7 13 - TRBV9 - TGTGCCAGCAGCGTAGATTGGGCTTCGGAGCAGTACTTC CASSVDWASEQYF
TRBJ1-5 14 - TRBV30 - TGTGCCTGGAGTCCAGGGACAATCAATCAGCCCCAGCATTTT CAWSPGTINQPQHF
TRBJ1-6 14 TRBD1 TRBV9 - TGTGCCAGCAGCCCGACAGGGGACAGATCACCCCTCCACTTT CASSPTGDRSPLHF
TRBJ1-6 15 TRBD1 TRBV5-1 - TGCGCCAGCAGCCTCCGGACAGGCCGGTGGTCACCCCTCCACTTT CASSLRTGRWSPLHF
TRBJ2-1 15 TRBD2 TRBV27 few TGTGCCAGCAGTCCACCGGGACTAGCGGCCAAGGAGCAGTTCTTC CASSPPGLAAKEQFF
TRBJ1-1 14 - TRBV30 - TGTGCCTGGAGCCTAGGACAGTCGAAAGCTGAAGCTTTCTTT CAWSLGQSKAEAFF
TRBJ2-3 14 - TRBV5-5 - TGTGCCAGCAGCTTGGACAGGGAGGGTGATACGCAGTATTTT CASSLDREGDTQYF
TRBJ1-4 15 TRBD1 TRBV7-9 - TGTGCCAGCAGGCGTCTCGGGACAGGCTTAGAAAAACTGTTTTTT CASRRLGTGLEKLFF
TRBJ2-5 15 - TRBV7-2 - - CASSSRLSGPGAQYF
TRBJ1-1 14 TRBD1 TRBV6-5 - TGTGCCAGCAGCTTCCAGGGGGCTCGAACTGAAGCTTTCTTT CASSFQGARTEAFF
TRBJ2-6 16 - TRBV27 once TGTGCCAGCAGCGCATGGCGGGGCTCCGGGGCCAACGTCCTGACTTTC CASSAWRGSGANVLTF
TRBJ1-3 15 - TRBV6-6 - TGTGCCAGCAGTCAGTGGGAGGGGTCTGGAAACACCATATATTTT CASSQWEGSGNTIYF
TRBJ1-3 15 - TRBV15 once TGTGCCACCAGCAGAGTCCGAGCCTCTGGAAACACCATATATTTT CATSRVRASGNTIYF
TRBJ1-4 14 - TRBV19 - TGTGCCAGTACCGGGGAAGCAACTAATGAAAAACTGTTTTTT CASTGEATNEKLFF
TRBJ2-1 14 - TRBV19 once TGTGCCAGTAGCGGACTTGTCTCCTACAATGAGCAGTTCTTC CASSGLVSYNEQFF
TRBJ2-6 19 TRBD2 TRBV19 - TGTGCCAGTAGTCAAACAGGACTAGCGGGAGGCACTGGGGCCAACGTCCTGACTTTC CASSQTGLAGGTGANVLTF
TRBJ2-7 13 - TRBV28 - TGTGCCAGCAGTTTATTACGAGGGCTCGAGCAGTACTTC CASSLLRGLEQYF
TRBJ1-2 11 - TRBV11-3 - TGTGCCAGCAGCTTAGGTAGAGGCTACACCTTC CASSLGRGYTF
TRBJ2-3 19 TRBD2 TRBV10-3 - TGTGCCATCAGTGGGGCGGCCGGGACTAGCGGAGGGAGCACAGATACGCAGTATTTT CAISGAAGTSGGSTDTQYF
TRBJ2-3 19 - TRBV21-1 - TGTGCCAGCAGTCCGACCGATCGTAACAGGGTCTTATATGTAGATACGCAGTATTTT CASSPTDRNRVLYVDTQYF
TRBJ2-7 11 - TRBV10-3 - TGTGCCATCAGTCCCAACTACGAGCAGTACTTC CAISPNYEQYF
TRBJ2-2 15 TRBD1 TRBV28 - TGTGCCAGCAGTACCGGGACAGGGCTAGTCGGGGAGCTGTTTTTT CASSTGTGLVGELFF
TRBJ2-4 16 TRBD1 TRBV28 - TGTGCCAGCAGTAAGGACAGGGCCTCAGCCAAAAACATTCAGTACTTC CASSKDRASAKNIQYF
TRBJ1-2 15 TRBD1 TRBV4-3 - TGCGCCAGCAGCCCTAGGGACAGCGCTAACTATGGCTACACCTTC CASSPRDSANYGYTF
TRBJ1-4 18 TRBD1 TRBV27 - TGTGCCAGCAGTTTAAATGGGGACAGGGTCGGGGCTTGGGAAAAACTGTTTTTT CASSLNGDRVGAWEKLFF
TRBJ1-5 14 - TRBV27 - TGTGCCAGCAGTTTAGCGGTTAGCAATCAGCCCCAGCATTTT CASSLAVSNQPQHF
TRBJ2-1 17 TRBD2 TRBV4-3 - TGCGCCAGCAGCCAAGATCTAGCGGGAGGGGTTGGGAATGAGCAGTTCTTC CASSQDLAGGVGNEQFF
TRBJ1-2 15 - TRBV11-3 - TGTGCCAGCAGCGCACAGGGATTGTCTAACTATGGCTACACCTTC CASSAQGLSNYGYTF
TRBJ2-3 17 TRBD1 TRBV10-3 - TGTGCCATCAGTGAGACGGCCAGGGGGATTAGCACAGATACGCAGTATTTT CAISETARGISTDTQYF
TRBJ2-7 15 - TRBV30 - TGTGCCTGGAGTACGCGGGGAGTAAGGAAGAACGAGCAGTACTTC CAWSTRGVRKNEQYF
TRBJ1-6 16 TRBD1 TRBV13 - TGTGCCAGCAGCGGCGGGACAGGGGGGGGAAATTCACCCCTCCACTTT CASSGGTGGGNSPLHF
TRBJ1-5 13 TRBD1 TRBV12-3/TRBV12-4 - TGTGCCAGCAGTTTATCAGGGGGTCAGCCCCAGCATTTT CASSLSGGQPQHF
TRBJ2-7 17 TRBD1 TRBV5-1 once TGCGCCAGCAGCTCCCCACCGGGACAGTCGAGCTCCTACGAGCAGTACTTC CASSSPPGQSSSYEQYF
TRBJ2-1 16 - TRBV19 - TGTGCCAGTCGGGTCTCTCTAGGTTCTTTTTCATATGAGCAGTTCTTC CASRVSLGSFSYEQFF
TRBJ1-1 12 - TRBV20-1 - TGCAGTGCTAGTAGGGGTTGGACTGAAGCTTTCTTT CSASRGWTEAFF
TRBJ1-5 12 - TRBV11-3 - TGTGCCAGCAGCCGAGGAGTAGAGCCCCAGCATTTT CASSRGVEPQHF
TRBJ2-3 16 TRBD1 TRBV24-1 - TGTGCCACCAGTGATCGACAGGGGTTTCTGGGAGATACGCAGTATTTT CATSDRQGFLGDTQYF
TRBJ2-7 14 - TRBV5-4 - TGTGCCAGCAGCTTGGAGCTACAGGGTAACGAGCAGTACTTC CASSLELQGNEQYF